This T cell receptor (beta chain) derives from a study of cytomegalovirus exposure and HLA in healthy donors. Notes on the study in general: Some TCR beta chains (more than 150 of them) were listed as cytomegalovirus-associated.

The length of the CDR3 is 15 residues. Trimming removed 0 bases at V and 4 bases at J, with 11 bases between. CDR1 SGHRS and CDR2 YFSETQ come from the germline V gene. A remark on this clone: Its antigen is not identified.

Method: immunoSEQ multiplex PCR; TCRdb's copy keeps in-frame clones and lacks some. The repertoire includes 250,000 or so clones, just under 90% of them detected once, and less than 3% sits in the top ten. This chain uses TRBV5-1 with TRBJ2-1; TRBD2 is a possible D gene (6 bases). The TCR originated in a man in his late teens or twenties in good health and CMV-seronegative. The sample taken for sequencing was PBMCs. The CDR3 sequence is CASSLVSGDYNEQFF. The CDR3 nucleotides read TGCGCCAGCAGCTTGGTTTCGGGGGATTACAATGAGCAGTTCTTC.